This is a list of T cell receptor beta chains from one sample in a study of cytomegalovirus exposure and HLA in healthy donors. Clones were read by immunoSEQ multiplex PCR, and TCRdb kept only the in-frame ones, dropping some. The table lists around 130,000 clones, around three quarters of them singletons. The sequenced material came from PBMCs. These TCRs come from a woman between 45 and 65 years old in good health and CMV-seronegative. The CDR3 runs from the conserved cysteine through the conserved F or W. D genes are given only for firm matches. Not every row has a clone size; where given, it reads once, few, many or a size class.

J: TRBJ2-5; D: -; V: TRBV5-4; size: -; CDR3: CASRSQGFQETQYF; DNA: TGTGCCAGCAGGTCACAGGGATTCCAAGAGACCCAGTACTTC
J: TRBJ2-4; D: TRBD1; V: TRBV18; size: -; CDR3: CASSPPWDRQNIQYF; DNA: TGTGCCAGCTCACCACCATGGGACAGGCAAAACATTCAGTACTTC
J: TRBJ2-7; D: TRBD1; V: TRBV29-1; size: -; CDR3: CSVGRQGATEQYF; DNA: TGCAGCGTTGGGCGACAGGGGGCGACCGAGCAGTACTTC
J: TRBJ1-4; D: -; V: TRBV19; size: -; CDR3: CASSIDGRHSEKLFF; DNA: TGTGCCAGTAGTATAGACGGGAGACACTCTGAAAAACTGTTTTTT
J: TRBJ2-7; D: -; V: TRBV5-6; size: -; CDR3: CASRAQGRAYEQYF; DNA: TGTGCCAGCAGGGCCCAGGGGAGGGCCTACGAGCAGTACTTC
J: TRBJ1-2; D: -; V: TRBV28; size: -; CDR3: CASRTDIWRGYTF; DNA: TGTGCCAGCAGAACGGACATCTGGCGCGGCTACACCTTC
J: TRBJ1-5; D: -; V: TRBV15; size: -; CDR3: CATSRGAIPSNQPQHF; DNA: TGTGCCACCAGCAGAGGGGCGATACCTAGCAATCAGCCCCAGCATTTT
J: TRBJ1-5; D: -; V: TRBV7-2; size: -; CDR3: CASSPPGGANQPQHF; DNA: TGTGCCAGCAGCCCGCCGGGGGGGGCCAATCAGCCCCAGCATTTT
J: TRBJ1-2; D: TRBD1; V: TRBV30; size: -; CDR3: CAWRETGGYYGYTF; DNA: TGTGCCTGGAGGGAAACAGGGGGCTACTATGGCTACACCTTC
J: TRBJ1-1; D: -; V: TRBV5-4; size: -; CDR3: CASSGGQNTEAFF; DNA: TGTGCCAGCAGCGGGGGACAGAACACTGAAGCTTTCTTT
J: TRBJ2-3; D: TRBD1; V: TRBV10-3; size: few; CDR3: CAISEKGAHSTDTQYF; DNA: TGTGCCATCAGTGAAAAGGGGGCCCATAGCACAGATACGCAGTATTTT
J: TRBJ1-2; D: -; V: TRBV18; size: -; CDR3: CASSQGVRGYTF; DNA: TGTGCCAGCTCACAAGGGGTCCGTGGCTACACCTTC
J: TRBJ2-5; D: -; V: TRBV10-3; size: -; CDR3: CAISVSDAGGQETQYF; DNA: TGTGCCATCAGTGTTTCAGACGCCGGAGGCCAAGAGACCCAGTACTTC
J: TRBJ2-3; D: -; V: TRBV9; size: -; CDR3: CASSVVPSPDTQYF; DNA: TGTGCCAGCAGCGTAGTACCTAGCCCAGATACGCAGTATTTT
J: TRBJ2-5; D: -; V: TRBV5-1; size: -; CDR3: CASSSTGGTQYF; DNA: TGCGCCAGCAGCTCGACTGGTGGGACCCAGTACTTC
J: TRBJ1-1; D: -; V: TRBV10-3; size: -; CDR3: CAISAGLSNTEAFF; DNA: TGTGCCATCAGTGCCGGACTCTCGAACACTGAAGCTTTCTTT
J: TRBJ1-2; D: TRBD1; V: TRBV7-9; size: -; CDR3: CASSPRTGHGSTF; DNA: TGTGCCAGCAGCCCCCGGACAGGGCATGGGAGCACCTTC
J: TRBJ1-1; D: -; V: TRBV27; size: once; CDR3: CASSPGNTEAFF; DNA: TGTGCCAGCAGTCCCGGGAACACTGAAGCTTTCTTT
J: TRBJ2-3; D: -; V: TRBV30; size: -; CDR3: CAWSVLSTDTQYF; DNA: TGTGCCTGGAGTGTACTTTCTACGGATACGCAGTATTTT
J: TRBJ1-1; D: -; V: TRBV9; size: -; CDR3: CASSVAGENTEAFF; DNA: TGTGCCAGCAGCGTAGCGGGGGAAAACACTGAAGCTTTCTTT
J: TRBJ2-1; D: TRBD2; V: TRBV11-3; size: once; CDR3: CASSRGLAPYNEQFF; DNA: TGTGCCAGCAGCCGGGGACTAGCTCCCTACAATGAGCAGTTCTTC
J: TRBJ1-1; D: TRBD1; V: TRBV27; size: -; CDR3: CASSLWGQGATGRAFF; DNA: TGTGCCAGCAGTTTGTGGGGACAGGGGGCAACTGGTCGAGCTTTCTTT
J: TRBJ2-1; D: TRBD2; V: TRBV7-8; size: -; CDR3: CASSLASGRAGEQFF; DNA: TGTGCCAGCAGCTTAGCAAGCGGGAGGGCCGGTGAGCAGTTCTTC
J: TRBJ2-2; D: TRBD2; V: TRBV6-1; size: once; CDR3: CASRTSGSSGELFF; DNA: TGTGCCAGCAGGACTAGCGGGTCGTCCGGGGAGCTGTTTTTT
J: TRBJ2-3; D: -; V: TRBV30; size: few; CDR3: CALGLLSTDTQYF; DNA: TGTGCCCTTGGTCTACTCAGCACAGATACGCAGTATTTT
J: TRBJ2-3; D: -; V: TRBV27; size: -; CDR3: CASSLMYGTQYF; DNA: TGTGCCAGCAGTTTAATGTACGGTACGCAGTATTTT
J: TRBJ1-5; D: -; V: TRBV15; size: -; CDR3: CATSRYRGNNQPQHF; DNA: TGTGCCACCAGCAGATACCGGGGGAATAATCAGCCCCAGCATTTT
J: TRBJ1-2; D: -; V: TRBV30; size: -; CDR3: CAWSTENPYGYTF; DNA: TGTGCCTGGAGTACGGAGAATCCCTATGGCTACACCTTC
J: TRBJ1-1; D: TRBD1; V: TRBV5-1; size: -; CDR3: CASSLDRGLGTEAFF; DNA: TGCGCCAGCAGCTTGGACAGGGGGTTGGGCACTGAAGCTTTCTTT
J: TRBJ2-5; D: -; V: TRBV27; size: -; CDR3: CASRNGAGAKTQYF; DNA: TGTGCCAGCAGAAACGGGGCAGGGGCCAAGACCCAGTACTTC
J: TRBJ1-1; D: -; V: TRBV11-2; size: -; CDR3: CASSAWTESLNTEAFF; DNA: TGTGCCAGCAGCGCCTGGACAGAAAGCTTGAACACTGAAGCTTTCTTT
J: TRBJ1-5; D: -; V: TRBV28; size: -; CDR3: CASHDRYQPQHF; DNA: TGTGCCAGCCATGACAGATATCAGCCCCAGCATTTT
J: TRBJ1-2; D: TRBD1; V: TRBV25-1; size: -; CDR3: CASSRQSGGLPNYGYTF; DNA: TGTGCCAGCAGTCGACAGTCAGGGGGGCTTCCTAACTATGGCTACACCTTC
J: TRBJ2-3; D: TRBD1; V: TRBV2; size: -; CDR3: CASSRQGARRTDTQYF; DNA: TGTGCCAGCAGCCGACAGGGGGCACGGCGCACAGATACGCAGTATTTT
J: TRBJ2-7; D: TRBD2; V: TRBV4-3; size: few; CDR3: CASSLSGRAYEQYF; DNA: TGCGCCAGCAGCCTTAGCGGGAGGGCCTACGAGCAGTACTTC
J: TRBJ1-3; D: TRBD1; V: TRBV4-3; size: -; CDR3: CASSQARTGQGNTIYF; DNA: TGCGCCAGCAGCCAAGCTAGGACAGGGCAAGGAAACACCATATATTTT
J: TRBJ1-1; D: TRBD1; V: TRBV6-6; size: -; CDR3: CASSPPTGGEDTEAFF; DNA: TGTGCCAGCAGTCCCCCCACAGGGGGCGAGGACACTGAAGCTTTCTTT
J: TRBJ1-2; D: -; V: TRBV27; size: -; CDR3: CASSLWAGSNYGYTF; DNA: TGTGCCAGCAGTTTATGGGCAGGGTCTAACTATGGCTACACCTTC
J: TRBJ2-1; D: TRBD2; V: TRBV5-1; size: -; CDR3: CASTGPGLAANEQFF; DNA: TGCGCCAGCACCGGACCGGGACTAGCGGCAAATGAGCAGTTCTTC
J: TRBJ1-1; D: TRBD1; V: TRBV28; size: few; CDR3: CASPAGAGGHTEAFF; DNA: TGTGCCAGTCCCGCAGGGGCAGGGGGCCACACTGAAGCTTTCTTT
J: TRBJ1-4; D: -; V: TRBV30; size: -; CDR3: CAGNRARNEKLFF; DNA: TGTGCCGGTAACAGGGCTCGTAATGAAAAACTGTTTTTT
J: TRBJ2-5; D: -; V: TRBV7-2; size: -; CDR3: CASSSRGETQYF; DNA: TGTGCCAGCAGCTCTCGGGGAGAGACCCAGTACTTC
J: TRBJ2-7; D: TRBD1; V: TRBV9; size: -; CDR3: CASSVGGDSYEQYF; DNA: TGTGCCAGCAGCGTAGGAGGGGACAGCTACGAGCAGTACTTC
J: TRBJ2-5; D: TRBD2; V: TRBV6-4; size: once; CDR3: CASSREAGETQYF; DNA: TGTGCCAGCAGCCGGGAGGCCGGGGAGACCCAGTACTTC
J: TRBJ2-3; D: TRBD2; V: TRBV5-4; size: few; CDR3: CASSWASGGSTDTQYF; DNA: TGTGCCAGCAGCTGGGCTAGCGGGGGCAGCACAGATACGCAGTATTTT
J: TRBJ2-5; D: -; V: TRBV4-3; size: -; CDR3: CASSQGGGETQYF; DNA: TGCGCCAGCAGCCAGGGGGGTGGGGAGACCCAGTACTTC
J: TRBJ1-1; D: TRBD1; V: TRBV28; size: -; CDR3: CASSWAPGGWNTEAFF; DNA: TGTGCCAGCAGTTGGGCCCCAGGGGGCTGGAACACTGAAGCTTTCTTT
J: TRBJ1-2; D: -; V: TRBV11-2; size: once; CDR3: CASSLNSLNYGYTF; DNA: TGTGCCAGCAGCTTAAACAGCCTTAACTATGGCTACACCTTC
J: TRBJ2-5; D: TRBD1; V: TRBV11-3; size: -; CDR3: CASSLSVGQLQETQYF; DNA: TGTGCCAGCAGCTTAAGTGTGGGACAGTTACAAGAGACCCAGTACTTC
J: TRBJ2-2; D: TRBD1; V: TRBV6-5; size: once; CDR3: CASSFQRGQTGELFF; DNA: TGTGCCAGCAGTTTCCAGAGGGGACAGACCGGGGAGCTGTTTTTT
J: TRBJ2-1; D: -; V: TRBV9; size: few; CDR3: CASSVLGGVDSYNEQFF; DNA: TGTGCCAGCAGCGTCCTAGGAGGGGTCGACTCCTACAATGAGCAGTTCTTC
J: TRBJ2-1; D: TRBD1; V: TRBV29-1; size: -; CDR3: CSARQGVYEQFF; DNA: TGCAGCGCTCGACAGGGGGTTTATGAGCAGTTCTTC
J: TRBJ1-4; D: TRBD1; V: TRBV2; size: once; CDR3: CASSETRQGEKLFF; DNA: TGTGCCAGCAGTGAAACTCGACAGGGAGAAAAACTGTTTTTT
J: TRBJ2-7; D: -; V: TRBV6-1; size: -; CDR3: CASIRDNPYEQYF; DNA: TGTGCCAGCATTCGGGACAACCCCTACGAGCAGTACTTC
J: TRBJ2-1; D: -; V: TRBV6-4; size: few; CDR3: CASSEFSGSLYNEQFF; DNA: TGTGCCAGCAGTGAATTTAGCGGAAGTCTCTACAATGAGCAGTTCTTC
J: TRBJ1-1; D: TRBD1; V: TRBV9; size: -; CDR3: CASSPRPDRQGALQNTEAFF; DNA: TGTGCCAGCAGCCCCCGACCCGATAGACAGGGGGCCCTTCAGAACACTGAAGCTTTCTTT